Following are 11 T cell receptor beta chains from one sample sequenced in a study of monozygotic twins with inflammatory bowel disease (dated by TCRdb to the late 2010s). The library came from 5' RACE. The run used an Illumina HiSeq 2500. The reads, reprocessed by TCRdb, yield one row per CDR3 protein sequence and no DNA. In this sample's table one finds fewer than 200,000 distinct CDR3 sequences. The top ten hold 2.4% of the sample. Sequenced: blood. The receptor set was obtained from a human donor with ulcerative colitis or Crohn's disease, or a healthy co-twin of an affected twin (not recorded which).

The CDR3 protein is CSVVVISYNEQFF. The chain links TRBV29-1 to TRBJ2-1. The CDR3 has 13 residues. From germline, CDR1 is SQVTM and CDR2 ANQGSEA.

The V call is TRBV6-1, the J call TRBJ1-1; as DNA is missing, the TRBD1 call by TCRdb cannot be tested. CDR3 length: 16 amino acids. CDR1 and CDR2 from the germline V gene are MNHNS and SASEGT. The CDR3 loop is CASSQGTGLAVGEAFF.

The CDR3 sequence: CASSQLPGLGETQYF. The chain carries TRBV4-2 and TRBJ2-5; TCRdb's assignment of TRBD2 cannot be checked, as there is no DNA. Germline lookup yields CDR1 LGHNA and CDR2 YNFKEQ. This CDR3 has 15 amino acids.

The V call is TRBV7-8, the J call TRBJ2-3; TCRdb picks TRBD1, but there is no DNA to check that call. This CDR3 is built from 14 residues. The germline CDR1 and CDR2 sequences are SGHVS and FQNEAQ. CDR3 in amino acids: CASSLTGGPDTQYF.

The genes are TRBV5-1 and TRBJ1-2. Germline CDR1 reads SGHRS; CDR2 reads YFSETQ. CDR3 length equals 13 residues. CDR3 amino acids: CASSLSTQNGYTF.

V usage is TRBV10-3 and J usage is TRBJ2-3; TCRdb outputs TRBD2, but without DNA this stays unchecked. Per the germline V gene, CDR1 is ENHRY and CDR2 is SYGVKD. This CDR3 has 14 amino acids. This chain's CDR3 is CAITEGGSTDTQYF.

The chain combines TRBV7-6 with TRBJ2-5. CDR1 and CDR2 from the germline V gene are SGHVS and FNYEAQ. The CDR3 sequence is 15 residues long. This CDR3 is CASSLVWGHQETQYF.

This CDR3 is CAWSVGRSSGNTIYF. This rearrangement joins TRBV30 to TRBJ1-3. The germline gives CDR1 GTSNPN, CDR2 SVGIG (reference sequence). The CDR3 contains 15 residues.

The chain carries TRBV7-2 and TRBJ1-1. The CDR3 runs to 16 residues. Germline CDR1 SGHTA, CDR2 FQGNSA. The CDR3 here is CASSPRGGLRDTEAFF.

The rearrangement links TRBV7-2 to TRBJ1-1. The length of the CDR3 is 12 residues. Germline values: CDR1 SGHTA, CDR2 FQGNSA. CDR3 protein: CASSSSGDEAFF.

The chain recombines TRBV29-1 with TRBJ2-5; absent DNA, TCRdb's TRBD2 call cannot be checked. Germline assignment: CDR1 SQVTM and CDR2 ANQGSEA. The CDR3 extends over 12 amino acids. The CDR3: CSVQREIETQYF.